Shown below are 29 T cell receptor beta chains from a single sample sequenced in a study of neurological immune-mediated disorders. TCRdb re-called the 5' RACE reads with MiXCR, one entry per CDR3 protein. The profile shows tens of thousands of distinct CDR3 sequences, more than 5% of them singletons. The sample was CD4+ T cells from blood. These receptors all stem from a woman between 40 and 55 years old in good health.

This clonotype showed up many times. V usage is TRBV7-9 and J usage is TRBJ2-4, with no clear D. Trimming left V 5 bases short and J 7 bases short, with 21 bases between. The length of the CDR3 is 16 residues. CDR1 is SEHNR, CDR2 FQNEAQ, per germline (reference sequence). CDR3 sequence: CASSPSWRGVKNIQYF. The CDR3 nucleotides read TGTGCCAGCAGCCCCTCTTGGAGAGGAGTGAAGAACATTCAGTACTTC.

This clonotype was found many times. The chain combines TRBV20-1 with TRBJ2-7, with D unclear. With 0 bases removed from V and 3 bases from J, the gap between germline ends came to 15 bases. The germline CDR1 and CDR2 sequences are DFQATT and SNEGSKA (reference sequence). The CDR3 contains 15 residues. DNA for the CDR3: TGCAGTGCTAGAGATGAAGCCCTTCAGATCTACGAGCAGTACTTC. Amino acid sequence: CSARDEALQIYEQYF.

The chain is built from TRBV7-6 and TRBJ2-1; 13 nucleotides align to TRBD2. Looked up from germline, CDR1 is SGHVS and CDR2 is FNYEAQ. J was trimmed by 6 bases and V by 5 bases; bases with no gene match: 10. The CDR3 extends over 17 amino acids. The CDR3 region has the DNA TGTGCCAGCAGCCCCGCTCCTACTAGCGGGGGGGCCAATGAGCAGTTCTTC. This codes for CASSPAPTSGGANEQFF.

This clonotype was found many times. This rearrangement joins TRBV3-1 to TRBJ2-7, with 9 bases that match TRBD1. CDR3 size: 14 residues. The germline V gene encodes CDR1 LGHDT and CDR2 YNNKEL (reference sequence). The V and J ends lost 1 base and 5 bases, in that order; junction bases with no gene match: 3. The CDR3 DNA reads TGTGCCAGCAGCCAAGGGACAGGGGCCCACGAGCAGTACTTC. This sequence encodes CASSQGTGAHEQYF.

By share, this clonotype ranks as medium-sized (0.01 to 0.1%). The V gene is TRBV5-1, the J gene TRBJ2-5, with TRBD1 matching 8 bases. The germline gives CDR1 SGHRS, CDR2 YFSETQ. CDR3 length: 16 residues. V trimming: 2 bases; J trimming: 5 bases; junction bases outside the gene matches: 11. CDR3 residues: CASSFDRGLWEETQYF. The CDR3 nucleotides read TGCGCCAGCAGCTTCGACAGGGGTTTATGGGAGGAGACCCAGTACTTC.

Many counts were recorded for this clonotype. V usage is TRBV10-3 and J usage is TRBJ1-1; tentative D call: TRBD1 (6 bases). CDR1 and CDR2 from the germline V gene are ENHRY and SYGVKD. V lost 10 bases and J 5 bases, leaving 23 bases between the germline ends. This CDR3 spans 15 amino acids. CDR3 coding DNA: TGTGCCACGACAGAAGAGGGGGGGGCTCGAACTGAAGCTTTCTTT. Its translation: CATTEEGGARTEAFF.

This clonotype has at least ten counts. CDR3 DNA sequence: TGTGCCAGCAGCTTCACAGGGATTATCACAGATACGCAGTATTTT. It is translated as CASSFTGIITDTQYF. The V call is TRBV5-5, the J call TRBJ2-3; tentatively, D is TRBD1 (6 bases). Germline V gene lookup returns CDR1 SGHKS and CDR2 YYEKEE (reference sequence). The length of the CDR3 is 15 residues. Trimming took off 2 bases at V and 2 bases at J, with 12 bases between the two ends.

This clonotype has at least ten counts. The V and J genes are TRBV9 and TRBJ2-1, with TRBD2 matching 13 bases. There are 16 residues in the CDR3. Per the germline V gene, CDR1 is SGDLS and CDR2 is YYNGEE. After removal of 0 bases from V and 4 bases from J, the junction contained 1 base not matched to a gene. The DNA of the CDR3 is TGTGCCAGCAGCGTAGCGGGACTAGCGGGGTACAATGAGCAGTTCTTC. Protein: CASSVAGLAGYNEQFF.

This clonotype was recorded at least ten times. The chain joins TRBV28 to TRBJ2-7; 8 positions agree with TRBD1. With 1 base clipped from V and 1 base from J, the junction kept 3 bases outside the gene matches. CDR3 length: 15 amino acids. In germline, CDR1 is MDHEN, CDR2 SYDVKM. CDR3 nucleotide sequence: TGTGCCAGCAGTTTATTCGGACAGGGATCCTACGAGCAGTACTTC. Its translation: CASSLFGQGSYEQYF.

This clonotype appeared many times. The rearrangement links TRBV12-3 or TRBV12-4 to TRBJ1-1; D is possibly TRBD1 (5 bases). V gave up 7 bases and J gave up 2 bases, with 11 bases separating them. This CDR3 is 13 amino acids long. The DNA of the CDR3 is TGTGCCAGCACTCGGCAGGGCAACACTGAAGCTTTCTTT. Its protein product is CASTRQGNTEAFF.

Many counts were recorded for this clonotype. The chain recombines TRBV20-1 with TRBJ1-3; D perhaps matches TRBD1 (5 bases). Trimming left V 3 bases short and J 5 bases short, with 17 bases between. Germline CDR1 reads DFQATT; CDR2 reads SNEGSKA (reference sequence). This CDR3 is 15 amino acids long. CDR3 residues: CSARGGRVPRNTIYF. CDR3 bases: TGCAGTGCTAGGGGGGGAAGAGTACCCAGAAACACCATATATTTT.

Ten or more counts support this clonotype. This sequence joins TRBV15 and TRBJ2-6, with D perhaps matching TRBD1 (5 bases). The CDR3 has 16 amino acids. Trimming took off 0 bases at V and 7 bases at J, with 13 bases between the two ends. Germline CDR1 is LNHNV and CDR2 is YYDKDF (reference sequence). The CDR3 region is CATSRDAGRVANVLTF. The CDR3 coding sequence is TGTGCCACCAGCAGAGATGCCGGCAGGGTCGCCAACGTCCTGACTTTC.

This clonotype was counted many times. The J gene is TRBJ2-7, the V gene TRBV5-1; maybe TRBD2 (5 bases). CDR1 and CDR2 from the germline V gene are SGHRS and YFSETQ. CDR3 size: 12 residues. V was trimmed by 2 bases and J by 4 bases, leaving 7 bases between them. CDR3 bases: TGCGCCAGCAGCTTCGGCGGGTACGAGCAGTACTTC. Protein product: CASSFGGYEQYF.

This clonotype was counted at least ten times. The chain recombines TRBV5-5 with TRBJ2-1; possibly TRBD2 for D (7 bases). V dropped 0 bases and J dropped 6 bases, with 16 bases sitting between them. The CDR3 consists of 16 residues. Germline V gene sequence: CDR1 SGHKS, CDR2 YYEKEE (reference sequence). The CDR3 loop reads CASSLGGGPASNEQFF. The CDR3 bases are TGTGCCAGCAGCTTGGGGGGGGGCCCAGCATCCAATGAGCAGTTCTTC.

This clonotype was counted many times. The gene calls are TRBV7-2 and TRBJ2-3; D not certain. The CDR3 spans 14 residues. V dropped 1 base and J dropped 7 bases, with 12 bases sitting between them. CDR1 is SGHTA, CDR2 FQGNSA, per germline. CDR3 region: CASSLDVTPNTQYF. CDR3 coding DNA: TGTGCCAGCAGCTTAGACGTTACCCCTAATACGCAGTATTTT.

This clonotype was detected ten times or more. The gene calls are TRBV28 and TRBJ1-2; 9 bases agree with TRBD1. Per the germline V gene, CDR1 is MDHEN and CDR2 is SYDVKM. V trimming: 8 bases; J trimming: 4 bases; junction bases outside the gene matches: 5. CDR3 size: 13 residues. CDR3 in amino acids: CASGDRAGYGYTF. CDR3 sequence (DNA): TGTGCCAGCGGGGACAGGGCAGGCTATGGCTACACCTTC.

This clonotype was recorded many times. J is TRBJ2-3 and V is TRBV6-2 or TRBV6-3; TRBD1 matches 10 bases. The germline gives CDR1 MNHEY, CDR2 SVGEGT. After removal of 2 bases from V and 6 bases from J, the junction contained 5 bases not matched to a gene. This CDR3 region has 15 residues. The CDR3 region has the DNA TGTGCCAGCAGTTACCTGGGACAGGGGATGGATACGCAGTATTTT. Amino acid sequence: CASSYLGQGMDTQYF.

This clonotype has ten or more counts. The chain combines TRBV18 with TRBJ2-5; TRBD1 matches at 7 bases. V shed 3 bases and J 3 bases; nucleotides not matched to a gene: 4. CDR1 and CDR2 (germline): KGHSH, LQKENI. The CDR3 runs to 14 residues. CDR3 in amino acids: CASSPYDREETQYF. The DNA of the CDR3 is TGTGCCAGCTCACCCTACGACAGGGAAGAGACCCAGTACTTC.

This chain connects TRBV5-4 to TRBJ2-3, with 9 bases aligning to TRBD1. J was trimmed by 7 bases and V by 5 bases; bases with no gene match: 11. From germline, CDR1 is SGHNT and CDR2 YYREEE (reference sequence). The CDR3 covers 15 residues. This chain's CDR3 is CASSLRGQGSNTQYF. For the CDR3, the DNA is TGTGCCAGCAGTCTGCGAGGACAGGGGTCGAATACGCAGTATTTT.

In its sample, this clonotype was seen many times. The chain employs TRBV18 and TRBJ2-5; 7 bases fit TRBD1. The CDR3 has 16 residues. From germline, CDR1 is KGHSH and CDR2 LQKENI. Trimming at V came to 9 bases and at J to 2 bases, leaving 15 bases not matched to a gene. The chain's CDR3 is CASRTGPVRAQETQYF. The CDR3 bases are TGTGCCAGTCGGACAGGCCCTGTGAGGGCACAAGAGACCCAGTACTTC.

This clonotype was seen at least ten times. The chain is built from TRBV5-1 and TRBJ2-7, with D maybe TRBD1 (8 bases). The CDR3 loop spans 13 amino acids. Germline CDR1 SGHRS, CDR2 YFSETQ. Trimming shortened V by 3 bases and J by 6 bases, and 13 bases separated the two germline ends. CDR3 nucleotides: TGCGCCAGCAGCTCGACAGGGGAGGGCGAGCAGTACTTC. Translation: CASSSTGEGEQYF.

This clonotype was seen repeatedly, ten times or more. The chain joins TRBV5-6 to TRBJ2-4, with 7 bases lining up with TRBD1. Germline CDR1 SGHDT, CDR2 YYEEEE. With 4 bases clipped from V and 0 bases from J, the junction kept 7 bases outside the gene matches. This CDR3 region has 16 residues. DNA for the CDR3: TGTGCCAGCAGCCTCCAGGGGGTGGGAGCCAAAAACATTCAGTACTTC. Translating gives CASSLQGVGAKNIQYF.

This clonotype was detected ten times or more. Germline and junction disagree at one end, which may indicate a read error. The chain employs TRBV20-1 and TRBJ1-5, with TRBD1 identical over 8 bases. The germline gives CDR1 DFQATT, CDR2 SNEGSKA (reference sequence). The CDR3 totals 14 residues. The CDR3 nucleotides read TGCAGTGCTAGAGACCCTTCCAGGGGGCAGCTCCAGCATTTT. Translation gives CSARDPSRGQLQHF.

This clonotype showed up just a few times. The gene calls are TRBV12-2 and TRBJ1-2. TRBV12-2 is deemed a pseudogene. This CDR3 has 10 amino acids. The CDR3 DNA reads TGTGCAAGTCGCTTACAAGTATACACCTTC. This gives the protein CASRLQVYTF.

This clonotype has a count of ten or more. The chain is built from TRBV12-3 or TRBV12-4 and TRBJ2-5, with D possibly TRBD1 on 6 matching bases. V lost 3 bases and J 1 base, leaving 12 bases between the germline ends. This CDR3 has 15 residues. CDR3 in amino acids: CASSFRQAVQETQYF. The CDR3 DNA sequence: TGTGCCAGCAGTTTCAGACAGGCGGTCCAAGAGACCCAGTACTTC.

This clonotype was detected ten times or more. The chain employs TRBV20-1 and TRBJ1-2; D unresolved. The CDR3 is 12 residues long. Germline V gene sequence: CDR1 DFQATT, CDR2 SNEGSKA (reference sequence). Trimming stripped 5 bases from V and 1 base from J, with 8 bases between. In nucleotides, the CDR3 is TGCAGTGCTCCAACAGATAACTATGGCTACACCTTC. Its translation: CSAPTDNYGYTF.

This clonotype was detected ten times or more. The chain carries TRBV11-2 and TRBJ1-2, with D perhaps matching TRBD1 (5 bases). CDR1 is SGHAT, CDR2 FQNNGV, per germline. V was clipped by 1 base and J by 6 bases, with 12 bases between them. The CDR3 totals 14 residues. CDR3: CASSLVRGAHGYTF. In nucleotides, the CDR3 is TGTGCCAGCAGCTTAGTACGTGGGGCTCATGGCTACACCTTC.

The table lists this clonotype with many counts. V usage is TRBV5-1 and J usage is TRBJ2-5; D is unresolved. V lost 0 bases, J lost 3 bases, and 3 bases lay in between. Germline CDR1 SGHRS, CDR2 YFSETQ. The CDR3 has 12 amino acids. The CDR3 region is CASSLAEETQYF. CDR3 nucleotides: TGCGCCAGCAGCTTGGCAGAAGAGACCCAGTACTTC.

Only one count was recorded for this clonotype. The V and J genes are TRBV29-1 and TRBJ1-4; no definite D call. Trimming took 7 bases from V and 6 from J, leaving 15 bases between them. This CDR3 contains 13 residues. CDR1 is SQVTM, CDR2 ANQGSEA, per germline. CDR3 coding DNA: TGCAGCGCCTACGGGGAGTCCTATGAAAAACTGTTTTTT. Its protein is CSAYGESYEKLFF.